This TCR beta chain stems from a study of shared clonotypes between healthy human individuals. The donors were all Caucasian adults (living in Nashville, Tennessee). This CDR3 has 14 amino acids. Germline-derived CDR1 and CDR2 are KGHSH and LQKENI. V was pared by 6 bases and J by 5 bases, with 17 bases between. The protocol was immunoSEQ multiplex PCR, while the TCRdb copy is restricted to in-frame clones and leaves out a portion. The data hold about 450,000 clones, with around 75% observed a single time. Sequencing was done on a sample of PBMCs. The receptor comes from a middle-aged woman in good health. Some clones in this sample may be carry-over from other donors' samples. The chain recombines TRBV18 with TRBJ2-7; TRBD1 or TRBD2 may be the D gene (5 bases each). The CDR3 sequence is CASSRGARGNEQYF. DNA of the CDR3: TGTGCCAGCTCTAGGGGCGCGAGGGGAAACGAGCAGTACTTC.